The 22 T cell receptor beta chains given below trace back to one sample, sequenced in a study of T cell repertoires in cytomegalovirus infection. In TCRdb, the reads were re-called with MiXCR into one record per CDR3 protein. Among 180,000 or so distinct CDR3 sequences listed, roughly 15% were seen once. Sequenced sample: CD8+ T cells from PBMCs. The source is a human donor in good health (CMV status not recorded). Some clones in this sample may be carry-over from other donors' samples.

V usage is TRBV29-1 and J usage is TRBJ2-6; no reliable D call. The CDR3 loop spans 14 amino acids. V was clipped by 4 bases and J by 1 base, with 8 bases between them. Germline CDR1 and CDR2: SQVTM and ANQGSEA. The CDR3 DNA reads as TGCAGCGTTGTTACCGGGTCTGGGGCCAACGTCCTGACTTTC. Translating gives CSVVTGSGANVLTF.

This clonotype occurred a few times. The rearrangement links TRBV6-2 or TRBV6-3 to TRBJ2-2; D assignment may be TRBD1 or TRBD2 (5 bases each). The CDR3 sequence is 13 residues long. Germline CDR1 and CDR2: MNHEY and SVGEGT. The V end lost 2 bases, the J end lost 8 bases, and 9 bases lay between the germline ends. Here the CDR3 DNA reads TGTGCCAGCAGTTACGGGGGTCTAGGGGAGCTGTTTTTT. This codes for CASSYGGLGELFF.

The chain has TRBV7-2 and TRBJ2-3; the D gene could be TRBD1 or TRBD2 (6 bases each). CDR1 is SGHTA and CDR2 is FQGNSA in the germline V gene. The germline V and J ends were trimmed by 5 bases and 2 bases, with 14 bases remaining between them. The CDR3 totals 15 residues. This CDR3 reads CASSPGAGPTDTQYF. In DNA form, the CDR3 reads TGTGCCAGCAGCCCGGGGGCTGGTCCCACAGATACGCAGTATTTT.

This clonotype showed up many times. This chain joins TRBV7-9 and TRBJ2-1, with TRBD2 matching over 8 bases. Germline V gene lookup returns CDR1 SEHNR and CDR2 FQNEAQ (reference sequence). This CDR3 has 17 amino acids. Germline trimming cut 4 bases from V and 9 bases from J; bases unmatched to any gene: 17. CDR3 amino acids: CASSYRSGGAFLSEQFF. CDR3 in DNA: TGTGCCAGCAGCTACCGCAGCGGGGGAGCGTTCCTTAGTGAGCAGTTCTTC.

The chain employs TRBV13 and TRBJ2-7; D possibly matches TRBD1 or TRBD2 (5 bases each). In germline, CDR1 is PRHDT, CDR2 FYEKMQ (reference sequence). The CDR3 totals 13 residues. V was pared by 3 bases and J by 7 bases, with 13 bases between. Here the CDR3 DNA reads TGTGCCAGCAGCTTTACTCGGGGCGTGGAGCAGTACTTC. Translated, it gives CASSFTRGVEQYF.

The V gene is TRBV29-1, the J gene TRBJ1-2; D gene unclear. The CDR3 is made up of 13 amino acids. In germline, CDR1 is SQVTM, CDR2 ANQGSEA. V was cut by 0 bases and J by 5 bases, with 10 bases left in between. Written as DNA, the CDR3 is TGCAGCGTTGAAGATCTCGGCGTTTATGGCTACACCTTC. Its protein is CSVEDLGVYGYTF.

This clonotype has just a few counts. CDR3: CASSLRTVAPYEQYF. The CDR3 nucleotides read TGTGCCAGCAGTTTGAGGACAGTAGCTCCCTACGAGCAGTACTTC. The chain couples TRBV7-9 to TRBJ2-7, with D perhaps TRBD1 (6 bases). V was trimmed by 6 bases and J by 2 bases, leaving 17 bases between them. CDR1 is SEHNR, CDR2 FQNEAQ, per germline (reference sequence). The CDR3 runs 15 residues.

This sequence joins TRBV20-1 and TRBJ2-3; 10 positions agree with TRBD1. The germline V gene has CDR1 DFQATT and CDR2 SNEGSKA (reference sequence). V was clipped by 3 bases and J by 0 bases; unmatched bases: 6. CDR3 length: 16 residues. Written as DNA, the CDR3 is TGCAGTGCTAGTATGACAGGGGGCCATAGCACAGATACGCAGTATTTT. Protein sequence: CSASMTGGHSTDTQYF.

V is TRBV6-2 or TRBV6-3 and J is TRBJ1-5; TRBD1 is a possible D gene (6 bases). V dropped 0 bases and J dropped 6 bases, with 18 bases sitting between them. Per germline, CDR1 MNHEY and CDR2 SVGEGT. CDR3 length: 17 amino acids. This CDR3 is CASSYSRGTGASQPQHF. For the CDR3, the DNA is TGTGCCAGCAGTTACTCAAGGGGGACTGGCGCTAGTCAGCCCCAGCATTTT.

The rearrangement uses TRBV12-3 or TRBV12-4 and TRBJ2-3; D gene ambiguous. V lost 3 bases to trimming and J lost 4 bases, with 11 bases between them. This CDR3 region has 14 residues. The CDR3 nucleotides are TGTGCCAGCAGTTTCGCGAGTGCCCCAGATACGCAGTATTTT. It specifies CASSFASAPDTQYF.

This clonotype has just a few counts. As DNA, the CDR3 is TGTGCCAGCAGCCCCTCTAGGGGAGTCGGGGAGACCCAGTACTTC. It yields the protein CASSPSRGVGETQYF. J is TRBJ2-5 and V is TRBV9; D tentatively reads TRBD1 or TRBD2 (5 bases each). V was shortened by 4 bases and J by 5 bases, with 18 bases between the two germline ends. This CDR3 has 15 amino acids. Per germline, CDR1 SGDLS and CDR2 YYNGEE. The variable domain in full, completed from reference TRBV9 and TRBJ2-5, reads DSGVTQTPKHLITATGQRVTLRCSPRSGDLSVYWYQQSLDQGLQFLIQYYNGEERAKGNILERFSAQQFPDLHSELNLSSLELGDSALYFCASSPSRGVGETQYFGPGTRLLVL.

This clonotype was observed a few times. The chain employs TRBV28 and TRBJ1-5; possible D gene TRBD1, 6 bases. The CDR3 runs to 16 residues. With 5 bases removed from V and 3 bases from J, the gap between germline ends came to 17 bases. From germline, CDR1 is MDHEN and CDR2 SYDVKM. The CDR3 DNA follows: TGTGCCAGCAGTCCCGGGACATGGAAGATCAATCAGCCCCAGCATTTT. Translation: CASSPGTWKINQPQHF.

A few counts support this clonotype. The chain couples TRBV7-9 to TRBJ2-5, with 9 bases aligning to TRBD1. This CDR3 contains 15 residues. Germline V gives CDR1 SEHNR, CDR2 FQNEAQ (reference sequence). V lost 11 bases and J lost 4; bases outside the gene matches: 14. The CDR3 DNA sequence: TGTGCCGGTTCGACAGGGACAGGGCTTAGAGAGACCCAGTACTTC. Translation: CAGSTGTGLRETQYF.

In this sample, this clonotype turned up a few times. This chain joins TRBV4-1 and TRBJ2-7; D assignment may be TRBD1 or TRBD2 (5 bases each). The CDR3 is 13 amino acids. V shed 4 bases and J shed 5 bases, with 12 bases lying between them. The germline V gene encodes CDR1 MGHRA and CDR2 YSYEKL. The chain's CDR3 is CASSPGPWNEQYF. The DNA of the CDR3 is TGCGCCAGCAGCCCGGGACCTTGGAACGAGCAGTACTTC.

This clonotype appeared a few times. The chain uses TRBV27 and TRBJ1-1, with no clear D. The germline V gene has CDR1 MNHEY and CDR2 SMNVEV (reference sequence). Trimming pared 3 bases from V and 1 base from J, leaving 6 bases between. The CDR3 runs 13 residues. CDR3 in DNA: TGTGCCAGCAGTTTGATAGCGAACACTGAAGCTTTCTTT. Amino acid sequence: CASSLIANTEAFF.

The CDR3 DNA follows: TGTGCCAGCAGCTTACGGGACAGGGCCAATGAGCAGTTCTTC. Translated, it gives CASSLRDRANEQFF. The genes are TRBV7-6 and TRBJ2-1; the match to TRBD1 covers 9 bases. Germline CDR1 SGHVS, CDR2 FNYEAQ. V was clipped by 2 bases and J by 6 bases; unmatched bases: 2. This CDR3 is 14 amino acids long.

The chain uses TRBV5-5 and TRBJ2-7; unclear D gene. Germline V gene sequence: CDR1 SGHKS, CDR2 YYEKEE (reference sequence). This CDR3 contains 13 residues. V was clipped by 0 bases and J by 3 bases, with 7 bases between them. This CDR3 reads CASSLVGYYEQYF. The DNA for the CDR3 is TGTGCCAGCAGCTTGGTCGGATACTACGAGCAGTACTTC.

In its sample, this clonotype was seen many times. The chain has TRBV7-6 and TRBJ2-1; a possible D gene is TRBD2 (6 bases). The CDR3 spans 15 residues. V lost 1 base to trimming and J lost 8 bases, with 15 bases between them. Germline CDR1 reads SGHVS; CDR2 reads FNYEAQ. CDR3 nucleotides: TGTGCCAGCAGCTTAGGGACTACGCAGGCCGATGAGCAGTTCTTC. Protein: CASSLGTTQADEQFF.

The rearrangement joins TRBV27 to TRBJ1-2; a weak D match, TRBD1 (5 bases). Germline CDR1 MNHEY, CDR2 SMNVEV (reference sequence). Trimming removed 8 bases at V and 4 bases at J, with 14 bases between. The CDR3 runs 13 residues. The CDR3 region is CASRDGGTYGYTF. CDR3 nucleotides: TGTGCCAGCCGGGACGGAGGTACCTATGGCTACACCTTC.

This clonotype has only a few counts. V and J are TRBV12-3 or TRBV12-4 and TRBJ1-1, with a tentative D call TRBD1 (5 bases). The V gene lost 3 bases and the J gene lost 7 bases, with 24 bases spanning the gap. The CDR3 is made up of 17 amino acids. CDR3 residues: CASSLGMGEGRTFEAFF. In DNA, the CDR3 is TGTGCCAGCAGTTTGGGGATGGGGGAGGGAAGAACGTTTGAAGCTTTCTTT.

The chain recombines TRBV29-1 with TRBJ1-1; D gene unclear. The CDR3 is 15 amino acids. The germline V and J ends were trimmed by 0 bases and 4 bases, with 15 bases remaining between them. Germline V gives CDR1 SQVTM, CDR2 ANQGSEA. CDR3 nucleotide sequence: TGCAGCGTTGAAGATCGTTCTCCCGTGACCACTGAAGCTTTCTTT. It is translated as CSVEDRSPVTTEAFF. Combining the CDR3 with reference TRBV29-1 and TRBJ1-1 gives the whole variable domain SAVISQKPSRDICQRGTSLTIQCQVDSQVTMMFWYRQQPGQSLTLIATANQGSEATYESGFVIDKFPISRPNLTFSTLTVSNMSPEDSSIYLCSVEDRSPVTTEAFFGQGTRLTVV.

The gene calls are TRBV2 and TRBJ1-5; D call uncertain. CDR3 size: 14 residues. Germline CDR1 reads SNHLY; CDR2 reads FYNNEI. The V end lost 0 bases, the J end lost 6 bases, and 9 bases lay between the germline ends. The CDR3 DNA reads TGTGCCAGCAGTGAAGCAGGAGGAGTTCAGCCCCAGCATTTT. Its translation is CASSEAGGVQPQHF.